The present TCR beta chain was sequenced within a study of T cells after yellow fever vaccination. Study-wide context: Libraries from low-cell-number fractions were prepared with the SMART-Seq v4 Ultra Low Input RNA kit.

V lost 7 bases and J 0 bases, leaving 6 bases between the germline ends. Germline values: CDR1 SNHLY, CDR2 FYNNEI. This CDR3 comprises 12 residues. Study-level results: The CD4 and CD8 compartments had a small share of their clonotypes in common. Reappearance after the booster was seen for most primary-vaccination clones, at 95% to 96% CD4 and 80% to 90% CD8.

The 5'RACE template-switching step produced TCR cDNA and added a universal primer site and UMIs. MiXCR was run by TCRdb on the 5' RACE reads, yielding one entry per CDR3 protein. The sample carries some 420,000 distinct CDR3 sequences, about 17% recorded once. Concerning this clonotype: The antigen is not known.

The chain links TRBV2 to TRBJ2-5, with D hard to call. The sequence came from a young man who received the YFV17D yellow fever vaccine. The material sequenced was PBMCs, taken before the yellow fever booster vaccination. The chain's CDR3 is CASTDNQETQYF. The CDR3 DNA reads TGTGCCAGCACGGATAACCAAGAGACCCAGTACTTC.